Listed here is a single T cell receptor beta chain. Its antigen is not known. The sample is drawn from a study of T-cell memory formation after mild COVID-19. Study as a whole: The TCR clusters were mostly specific to one donor.

Germline CDR1 DFQATT, CDR2 SNEGSKA (reference sequence). The J segment lost 2 bases and the V segment lost 6 bases, leaving 9 bases of the junction unmatched. The length of the CDR3 is 14 residues. Findings of the study overall: Mainly in CM and EM were contracting CD4+ clones; CD8+ were in EMRA. Clones from the second wave (peaking day 37) had unconfirmed SARS-CoV-2 specificity.

With constant-segment primers, 5'RACE yielded cDNA libraries of TCR alpha and TCR beta that carried sample barcodes and UMIs. Each CDR3 protein gets one entry after TCRdb re-called the 5' RACE reads with MiXCR. This table has some 120,000 distinct CDR3 sequences, about 5.9% appearing once. The V gene is TRBV20-1, the J gene TRBJ2-5, with 7 bases matching TRBD1. This TCR was sampled from an adult woman who had mild COVID-19 (a few samples of this study predate the infection). Cell type and time point are not known. The sequencing input was PBMCs or a T cell subset sorted from them (not recorded which). In nucleotides, the CDR3 is TGCAGTGCCGAGGGGGCCAAACGGCAAGAGACCCAGTACTTC. Its protein is CSAEGAKRQETQYF.